A single sample gave rise to the 23 T cell receptor beta chains below, sequenced in a study of blood T cell repertoires in COVID-19. Clones were read by immunoSEQ multiplex PCR, and TCRdb kept only the in-frame ones, dropping some. The repertoire includes some 130,000 clones, about 89% of them detected once, and about 10% sits in the top ten. Sequenced: peripheral blood. The receptors shown here come from a woman in her 70s with COVID-19, enrolled during active disease.

The V gene is TRBV5-6, the J gene TRBJ1-3, with 7 positions matching TRBD1. The CDR3 covers 11 residues. Germline V gene lookup returns CDR1 SGHDT and CDR2 YYEEEE. J was trimmed by 15 bases and V by 3 bases; bases with no gene match: 6. The chain's CDR3 is CASSYGTDTYF. The CDR3 nucleotides are TGTGCCAGCAGCTACGGGACAGATACATATTTT.

The gene calls are TRBV28 and TRBJ1-1; D unclear. Between the trimmed V and J ends, which lost 5 bases and 3 bases, there was a span of 13 bases. Looked up from germline, CDR1 is MDHEN and CDR2 is SYDVKM. This CDR3 is 14 amino acids long. The CDR3 nucleotides are TGTGCCAGCAGTCCTCTAGGAGGGTACACTGAAGCTTTCTTT. Translated: CASSPLGGYTEAFF.

This clone occurred once. The rearrangement uses TRBV9 and TRBJ2-4; possible D gene TRBD2, 6 bases. With 3 bases removed from V and 9 bases from J, the gap between germline ends came to 10 bases. CDR1 is SGDLS and CDR2 is YYNGEE in the germline V gene. CDR3 length equals 12 residues. CDR3 sequence (DNA): TGTGCCAGCAGCGCCCACGGGGGCATTCAGTACTTC. Translation gives CASSAHGGIQYF.

The V call is TRBV5-6, the J call TRBJ1-1; D is ambiguous. V shed 4 bases and J shed 4 bases, with 11 bases lying between them. Per germline, CDR1 SGHDT and CDR2 YYEEEE. The CDR3 is 13 residues long. CDR3 in amino acids: CASSQQLGTEAFF. The CDR3 DNA sequence: TGTGCCAGCAGCCAACAGTTGGGCACTGAAGCTTTCTTT.

This clone is a singleton in its sample. The chain has TRBV28 and TRBJ1-5; TRBD1 might be the D (5 bases). CDR1 and CDR2 from the germline V gene are MDHEN and SYDVKM. The ends were cut back, 5 bases at V and 2 bases at J, with 13 bases in the middle. The length of the CDR3 is 15 residues. CDR3 loop: CASSASGIGNQPQHF. CDR3 coding DNA: TGTGCCAGCAGTGCCTCAGGGATCGGCAATCAGCCCCAGCATTTT.

The rearrangement uses TRBV2 and TRBJ1-4; 10 positions match TRBD1. The CDR3 runs 15 residues. With 6 bases clipped from V and 8 bases from J, the junction kept 9 bases outside the gene matches. Germline CDR1 is SNHLY and CDR2 is FYNNEI. CDR3 sequence: CASSRGGQGLEKLFF. As DNA, the CDR3 is TGTGCCAGCAGCCGGGGGGGACAGGGGTTAGAAAAACTGTTTTTT.

J is TRBJ2-7 and V is TRBV7-9, with TRBD2 matching over 10 bases. The CDR3 contains 14 residues. Unmatched junction bases numbered 5, after V lost 3 bases and J lost 6 bases. The germline V gene has CDR1 SEHNR and CDR2 FQNEAQ (reference sequence). CDR3 sequence (DNA): TGTGCCAGCAGCTTTGGACTAGCGGTCGGCGAGCAGTACTTC. Translation gives CASSFGLAVGEQYF.

This clone is a singleton in its sample. The chain carries TRBV29-1 and TRBJ1-1; tentatively, D is TRBD1 (5 bases). This CDR3 has 13 residues. The V gene's germline CDR1 is SQVTM and CDR2 ANQGSEA. V gave up 8 bases and J gave up 6 bases, with 19 bases separating them. The CDR3 region is CSIRQGSSSEAFF. The CDR3 DNA reads TGCAGCATTAGGCAGGGAAGCAGTTCTGAAGCTTTCTTT.

Regarding this clone: Other nucleotide sequences in the sample specify the same CDR3. The CDR3 is CASSEAGLYNSPLHF. In DNA, the CDR3 is TGTGCCAGCAGTGAAGCCGGACTCTATAATTCACCCCTCCACTTT. This chain uses TRBV2 with TRBJ1-6; no firm D call. This CDR3 comprises 15 residues. The V and J ends lost 0 bases and 3 bases respectively, with 6 bases between them. Germline V CDR1 and CDR2: SNHLY, FYNNEI.

The chain combines TRBV29-1 with TRBJ1-2, with a possible D match to TRBD1 (6 bases). Trimming left V 6 bases short and J 3 bases short, with 14 bases between. Germline V lookup: CDR1 SQVTM, CDR2 ANQGSEA. The CDR3 contains 13 residues. The CDR3 DNA reads TGCAGCGTCTCAGGTCAGGGGTACTATGGCTACACCTTC. As protein: CSVSGQGYYGYTF.

This clone has more than one count but fewer than ten. The chain has TRBV2 and TRBJ1-6; D is uncertain. The V and J ends lost 8 bases and 8 bases respectively, with 13 bases between them. This CDR3 has 13 amino acids. Germline V gene data show CDR1 as SNHLY and CDR2 as FYNNEI. CDR3 sequence reads: CASFGRGYSPLHF. The DNA for the CDR3 is TGTGCCAGCTTTGGTCGGGGATATTCACCCCTCCACTTT.

Here the CDR3 reads CASSDQAVMTEAFF. The CDR3 coding sequence is TGTGCCAGCAGTGATCAGGCTGTGATGACTGAAGCTTTCTTT. The gene calls are TRBV2 and TRBJ1-1; the D is unclear. This CDR3 has 14 residues. Germline V lookup: CDR1 SNHLY, CDR2 FYNNEI. Trimming removed 3 bases at V and 5 bases at J, with 13 bases between.

This chain joins TRBV28 and TRBJ1-4; D call uncertain. CDR1 and CDR2 from the germline V gene are MDHEN and SYDVKM. Trimming cost V 11 bases and J 8 bases, with 21 bases left between them. The CDR3 covers 14 residues. CDR3 DNA: TGTGCCTCGAAACCCTCCCGGGTACCCGAAAAACTGTTTTTT. Amino acid sequence: CASKPSRVPEKLFF.

This chain connects TRBV19 to TRBJ1-5; 10 positions match TRBD1. The V and J ends lost 9 bases and 4 bases, in that order; junction bases with no gene match: 6. This CDR3 is built from 14 residues. Germline values: CDR1 LNHDA, CDR2 SQIVND (reference sequence). CDR3 sequence reads: CASRDRGRNQPQHF. The DNA for the CDR3 is TGTGCCAGCCGGGACAGGGGAAGGAATCAGCCCCAGCATTTT.

The CDR3 DNA reads TGTGCCAGCAGCTTAGACAAGGGGGTGTCCGGGGAGCTGTTTTTT. It encodes CASSLDKGVSGELFF. The chain is built from TRBV9 and TRBJ2-2; D is perhaps TRBD1 (6 bases). V lost 4 bases, J lost 6 bases, and 16 bases lay in between. CDR1 is SGDLS, CDR2 YYNGEE, per germline. The length of the CDR3 is 15 residues.

The rearrangement links TRBV6-5 to TRBJ1-2; D may be TRBD1 (5 bases). This CDR3 region has 12 residues. Germline V lookup: CDR1 MNHEY, CDR2 SVGAGI. V lost 6 bases, J lost 4 bases, and 9 bases lay in between. The DNA of the CDR3 is TGTGCCAGCAGAGGAAGGGGCTATGGCTACACCTTC. This translates into CASRGRGYGYTF.

The table lists this clone with a few counts. The chain combines TRBV7-8 with TRBJ1-5, with 8 positions matching TRBD1. This CDR3 is built from 15 residues. The J segment lost 3 bases and the V segment lost 4 bases, leaving 5 bases of the junction unmatched. Germline assignment: CDR1 SGHVS and CDR2 FQNEAQ. CDR3 loop: CASSYRTGFNQPQHF. CDR3 bases: TGTGCCAGCAGCTACCGGACAGGGTTCAATCAGCCCCAGCATTTT.

V is TRBV21-1 and J is TRBJ1-5. TRBV21-1 constitutes a pseudogene. The CDR3 runs 16 residues. CDR3 DNA sequence: TGTGCCAGCAGCCCAGCGGAGGGCAATAGCAATCAGCCCCAGCATTTT. Its translation is CASSPAEGNSNQPQHF.

The V call is TRBV28, the J call TRBJ2-7, with D possibly TRBD1 on 6 matching bases. Trimming stripped 6 bases from V and 3 bases from J, with 18 bases between. The CDR3 runs 15 residues. Germline V gene lookup returns CDR1 MDHEN and CDR2 SYDVKM. For the CDR3, the DNA is TGTGCCAGCAGGCTCCCCGGACAGAGATACTACGAGCAGTACTTC. As protein: CASRLPGQRYYEQYF.

This clone has only a few counts. V gene TRBV19 combines with J gene TRBJ1-1, with a weak D call TRBD1 (6 bases). The CDR3 consists of 17 residues. V was trimmed by 5 bases and J by 1 base, leaving 20 bases between them. CDR1 is LNHDA, CDR2 SQIVND, per germline (reference sequence). Here the CDR3 reads CASSSTRLGHRNTEAFF. CDR3 bases: TGTGCCAGTAGTTCCACTCGACTGGGACACCGGAACACTGAAGCTTTCTTT.

CDR3 DNA sequence: TGTGCCAGCTCACCAGTGCGTACAGATACGCAGTATTTT. It encodes CASSPVRTDTQYF. The chain combines TRBV18 with TRBJ2-3, with D hard to call. The CDR3 spans 13 residues. V lost 2 bases and J lost 3, with 6 bases in between. Germline V gene sequence: CDR1 KGHSH, CDR2 LQKENI.

The chain is built from TRBV7-2 and TRBJ2-7; TRBD2 matches 11 bases. The J segment lost 0 bases and the V segment lost 2 bases, leaving 6 bases of the junction unmatched. Germline CDR1 is SGHTA and CDR2 is FQGNSA. The CDR3 spans 17 residues. The CDR3 DNA sequence: TGTGCCAGCAGCTTAACACTAGCGGGGGCAAACTCCTACGAGCAGTACTTC. Encoded protein: CASSLTLAGANSYEQYF. The full variable domain, its missing parts supplied by reference TRBV7-2 and TRBJ2-7, is GAGVSQSPSNKVTEKGKDVELRCDPISGHTALYWYRQSLGQGLEFLIYFQGNSAPDKSGLPSDRFSAERTGGSVSTLTIQRTQQEDSAVYLCASSLTLAGANSYEQYFGPGTRLTVT.

This chain links TRBV2 with TRBJ2-7; weak D call: TRBD1 (7 bases). CDR3 size: 15 residues. Trimming pared 7 bases from V and 0 bases from J, leaving 16 bases between. From germline, CDR1 is SNHLY and CDR2 FYNNEI. The CDR3, as DNA: TGTGCCAGCAAGCAAGGGAGGACAGGCTCCTACGAGCAGTACTTC. It is translated as CASKQGRTGSYEQYF.